The 29 T cell receptor beta chains below all came from one sample that was sequenced in a study of shared clonotypes between healthy human individuals. TCRdb's copy holds only in-frame clones and misses some; the assay was immunoSEQ multiplex PCR. Here the sample spans more than 2,000,000 clones, approximately 95% being singletons. The specimen sequenced was naive CD4+ T cells from PBMCs. Subset of the sample: CD45RA+ positively selected. Receptors were obtained from a young man in good health. Some clones in this sample may be carry-over from other donors' samples.

Of note for this clone: One end of the junction is discordant with germline, which a read error may explain. The V call is TRBV4-2, the J call TRBJ2-7, with 12 nucleotides matching TRBD1. Looked up from germline, CDR1 is LGHNA and CDR2 is YNFKEQ. This CDR3 is built from 14 residues. DNA for the CDR3: TGTGCCAGCAGCCAATACGGGACAGGGGGCACCGTCCTCTTC. It encodes CASSQYGTGGTVLF.

The gene calls are TRBV29-1 and TRBJ1-2; D gene uncertain. V gave up 8 bases and J gave up 7 bases, with 17 bases separating them. The germline V gene encodes CDR1 SQVTM and CDR2 ANQGSEA. This CDR3 spans 12 amino acids. The CDR3 loop reads CSSAGLFSGYTF. The CDR3 coding sequence is TGCAGCTCCGCCGGGTTGTTTTCTGGCTACACCTTC.

This clone was observed a handful of times. Other DNA sequences within the sample encode an identical CDR3. CDR3 residues: CASSGRGHTEAFF. The DNA for the CDR3 is TGTGCCAGCAGTGGGAGGGGGCACACTGAAGCTTTCTTT. V usage is TRBV25-1 and J usage is TRBJ1-1, with 7 bases aligning to TRBD1. The CDR3 runs to 13 residues. After removal of 4 bases from V and 3 bases from J, the junction contained 2 bases not matched to a gene. Germline V gene sequence: CDR1 MGHDK, CDR2 SYGVNS. The full variable domain, its missing parts supplied by reference TRBV25-1 and TRBJ1-1, is EADIYQTPRYLVIGTGKKITLECSQTMGHDKMYWYQQDPGMELHLIHYSYGVNSTEKGDLSSESTVSRIRTEHFPLTLESARPSHTSQYLCASSGRGHTEAFFGQGTRLTVV.

V usage is TRBV25-1 and J usage is TRBJ1-3, with D uncertain. The CDR3 covers 12 residues. V dropped 3 bases and J dropped 4 bases, with 4 bases sitting between them. CDR1 is MGHDK and CDR2 is SYGVNS in the germline V gene. The CDR3 region has the DNA TGTGCCAGCAGTGAGCCCGGAAACACCATATATTTT. The encoded protein is CASSEPGNTIYF.

In regard to this clone: Other DNA sequences in this specimen translate into the identical CDR3. The chain links TRBV7-2 to TRBJ1-1; 9 nucleotides line up with TRBD1. V trimming: 5 bases; J trimming: 3 bases; junction bases outside the gene matches: 7. CDR3 length equals 15 residues. In germline, CDR1 is SGHTA, CDR2 FQGNSA. The CDR3 protein is CASSPNRGRDTEAFF. The CDR3 DNA follows: TGTGCCAGCAGCCCTAACAGGGGGCGAGACACTGAAGCTTTCTTT.

The V gene is TRBV19, the J gene TRBJ1-1; D uncertain. The CDR3 runs to 12 residues. CDR1 is LNHDA, CDR2 SQIVND, per germline (reference sequence). Trimming cost V 5 bases and J 1 base, with 5 bases left between them. The CDR3 DNA reads as TGTGCCAGTAGTCTCCGGAACACTGAAGCTTTCTTT. It yields the protein CASSLRNTEAFF.

The chain has TRBV4-1 and TRBJ1-2; 9 nucleotides align to TRBD1. The trim removed 8 bases at V and 2 bases at J, leaving 3 bases unmatched. The CDR3 sequence is 13 residues long. Germline V lookup: CDR1 MGHRA, CDR2 YSYEKL. CDR3 region: CASEGTGNYGYTF. CDR3 bases: TGCGCCAGCGAAGGGACAGGGAACTATGGCTACACCTTC.

This chain joins TRBV5-6 and TRBJ2-3, with TRBD2 matching over 13 bases. J gave up 3 bases and V 4 bases, and 11 bases lay outside the gene matches. The length of the CDR3 is 18 residues. CDR1 is SGHDT, CDR2 YYEEEE, per germline. The CDR3: CASSARLAGGPGTDTQYF. In DNA, the CDR3 is TGTGCCAGCAGCGCCCGACTAGCGGGAGGCCCCGGGACAGATACGCAGTATTTT.

This rearrangement joins TRBV18 to TRBJ2-7; D is perhaps TRBD1 or TRBD2 (5 bases each). Germline CDR1 is KGHSH and CDR2 is LQKENI. The CDR3 is made up of 14 amino acids. V was shortened by 1 base and J by 5 bases, with 12 bases between the two germline ends. The CDR3 sequence is CASSPQSGAHEQYF. As DNA, the CDR3 is TGTGCCAGCTCACCACAATCCGGGGCACACGAGCAGTACTTC.

V and J are TRBV27 and TRBJ2-7, with D tentatively TRBD2 (6 bases). This CDR3 has 14 amino acids. Germline assignment: CDR1 MNHEY and CDR2 SMNVEV (reference sequence). V lost 4 bases and J 4 bases, leaving 14 bases between the germline ends. CDR3 in amino acids: CASSSGVYSYEQYF. The CDR3 bases are TGTGCCAGCAGTTCGGGGGTGTACTCGTACGAGCAGTACTTC.

V is TRBV11-2 and J is TRBJ2-3; 9 bases agree with TRBD1. CDR1 SGHAT and CDR2 FQNNGV come from the germline V gene. The ends lost 6 bases at V and 11 bases at J; junction bases unmatched: 15. The CDR3 runs 15 residues. The CDR3 sequence is CASRRAPGQGWGQYF. Written as DNA, the CDR3 is TGTGCCAGCAGACGGGCCCCGGGACAGGGTTGGGGGCAGTATTTT.

V gene TRBV28 combines with J gene TRBJ2-1; D possibly corresponds to TRBD2 (5 bases). Germline V gives CDR1 MDHEN, CDR2 SYDVKM. With 10 bases removed from V and 6 bases from J, the gap between germline ends came to 19 bases. The CDR3 has 14 residues. Written as DNA, the CDR3 is TGTGCCACCGCTCGGGGAGATCGGGGCAATGAGCAGTTCTTC. Protein sequence: CATARGDRGNEQFF.

V gene TRBV6-4 combines with J gene TRBJ2-7; 7 bases match TRBD2. CDR1 is MRHNA, CDR2 SNTAGT, per germline. The junction had 10 bases not matched to a gene; V was cut back by 11 bases and J by 0 bases. This CDR3 region has 14 residues. CDR3 coding DNA: TGTGCCCTATCCCGGGGGGTGAGCTCCTACGAGCAGTACTTC. It encodes CALSRGVSSYEQYF.

J is TRBJ2-5 and V is TRBV21-1; the DNA was not compared with TRBD2, the D call given in the table. TRBV21-1 corresponds to a pseudogene. The CDR3 runs to 15 residues. The CDR3 loop is CASSPQRVKGETQYF. CDR3 in DNA: TGTGCCAGCAGCCCCCAGAGGGTGAAAGGTGAGACCCAGTACTTC.

The chain is built from TRBV11-2 and TRBJ2-7; 8 nucleotides line up with TRBD1. Germline V CDR1 and CDR2: SGHAT, FQNNGV. This CDR3 contains 18 residues. Losses at the gene ends were 5 bases for V and 3 bases for J; bases not matched to a gene: 18. CDR3 sequence (DNA): TGTGCCAGCAGCCCATTTTTAAGGACAGGGCGGAGGGACTACGAGCAGTACTTC. It encodes CASSPFLRTGRRDYEQYF.

The DNA for the CDR3 is TGTGCCAGCAGTTTGGGGGAGGGTTGGTCCGGGGAGCTGTTTTTT. This sequence encodes CASSLGEGWSGELFF. The chain is built from TRBV27 and TRBJ2-2, with TRBD2 matching over 7 bases. Germline loops: CDR1 MNHEY, CDR2 SMNVEV (reference sequence). This CDR3 has 15 residues. After removal of 3 bases from V and 6 bases from J, the junction contained 7 bases not matched to a gene.

V is TRBV4-2 and J is TRBJ2-5; D is unclear. The DNA end lines up better with TRBJ2-7; the J call may be wrong. The CDR3 spans 14 residues. Germline lookup yields CDR1 LGHNA and CDR2 YNFKEQ. The CDR3 region is CASSQEAISGEQYF. The CDR3 DNA follows: TGTGCCAGCAGCCAAGAAGCTATCTCCGGCGAGCAGTACTTC.

The CDR3 reads CASHGRVQGEAFF. The CDR3 DNA reads TGTGCCAGCCATGGCAGAGTACAGGGTGAAGCTTTCTTT. The rearrangement links TRBV18 to TRBJ1-1, with a tentative D call TRBD1 (6 bases). Trimming stripped 8 bases from V and 7 bases from J, with 17 bases between. This CDR3 spans 13 amino acids. From germline, CDR1 is KGHSH and CDR2 LQKENI.

This clone was found once. This chain links TRBV5-1 with TRBJ2-2; 10 bases are shared with TRBD1. V lost 4 bases to trimming and J lost 2 bases; unmatched junction nucleotides: 5. Germline V gene lookup returns CDR1 SGHRS and CDR2 YFSETQ. The CDR3 consists of 16 residues. This chain's CDR3 is CASSQGTGDNTGELFF. CDR3 DNA: TGCGCCAGCAGCCAGGGGACAGGGGATAACACCGGGGAGCTGTTTTTT.

The gene calls are TRBV5-4 and TRBJ1-2, with D perhaps TRBD1 (5 bases). The V and J ends lost 0 bases and 2 bases respectively, with 23 bases between them. This CDR3 has 19 amino acids. Germline loops: CDR1 SGHNT, CDR2 YYREEE (reference sequence). CDR3 nucleotide sequence: TGTGCCAGCAGCTTGGGGGGGGTGATGGGGCCACGACCGAACTATGGCTACACCTTC. Its protein is CASSLGGVMGPRPNYGYTF.

The chain recombines TRBV5-6 with TRBJ1-1, with no clear D. V was pared by 1 base and J by 5 bases, with 12 bases between. The CDR3 covers 14 residues. Germline values: CDR1 SGHDT, CDR2 YYEEEE. The CDR3 DNA follows: TGTGCCAGCAGCTTGTTGGGAGAGAGAACTGAAGCTTTCTTT. Its protein product is CASSLLGERTEAFF.

The chain has TRBV19 and TRBJ2-7; the match to TRBD2 covers 9 bases. V dropped 6 bases and J dropped 0; count of bases not matched to a gene: 9. CDR1 and CDR2 (germline): LNHDA, SQIVND (reference sequence). This CDR3 spans 16 amino acids. The CDR3 DNA sequence: TGTGCCAGTAGAGGTTTGGCTAGCGGGGACTCCTACGAGCAGTACTTC. Translating gives CASRGLASGDSYEQYF. The variable domain in full, with the rest retrieved from reference TRBV19 and TRBJ2-7, is DGGITQSPKYLFRKEGQNVTLSCEQNLNHDAMYWYRQDPGQGLRLIYYSQIVNDFQKGDIAEGYSVSREKKESFPLTVTSAQKNPTAFYLCASRGLASGDSYEQYFGPGTRLTVT.

This chain uses TRBV6-5 with TRBJ1-2, with 7 bases matching TRBD1. The CDR3 is made up of 12 amino acids. With V trimmed by 5 bases and J by 5 bases, 2 bases remained unmatched. CDR1 is MNHEY, CDR2 SVGAGI, per germline. The CDR3 here is CASSDRVYGYTF. CDR3 sequence (DNA): TGTGCCAGCAGTGACAGGGTATATGGCTACACCTTC.

As regards this clone: Other DNA sequences within the sample encode an identical CDR3. V usage is TRBV7-3 and J usage is TRBJ2-1; 12 nucleotides line up with TRBD2. V shed 5 bases and J 4 bases; nucleotides not matched to a gene: 3. Germline V gene lookup returns CDR1 SGHTA and CDR2 FQGTGA. This CDR3 is built from 15 residues. The CDR3 nucleotides are TGTGCCAGCAGCCTGGGGACTAGCGGGTACAATGAGCAGTTCTTC. Translated, it gives CASSLGTSGYNEQFF. Together with reference TRBV7-3 and TRBJ2-1, the CDR3 gives the full variable domain: GAGVSQTPSNKVTEKGKYVELRCDPISGHTALYWYRQSLGQGPEFLIYFQGTGAADDSGLPNDRFFAVRPEGSVSTLKIQRTERGDSAVYLCASSLGTSGYNEQFFGPGTRLTVL.

Worth noting for this clone: This sample includes further DNA sequences coding for the same CDR3. This chain links TRBV28 with TRBJ1-2; a weak D match, TRBD1 (5 bases). Trimming pared 4 bases from V and 3 bases from J, leaving 9 bases between. The CDR3 has 13 amino acids. CDR1 and CDR2 (germline): MDHEN, SYDVKM. The CDR3 region is CASSSGTDYGYTF. The CDR3, as DNA: TGTGCCAGCAGTTCCGGGACGGACTATGGCTACACCTTC.

V gene TRBV7-9 combines with J gene TRBJ1-1, with no clear D. The CDR3 contains 15 residues. V was clipped by 2 bases and J by 2 bases, with 12 bases between them. CDR1 SEHNR and CDR2 FQNEAQ come from the germline V gene (reference sequence). The CDR3, as DNA: TGTGCCAGCAGCTTACCCCTGCGGGGTAACACTGAAGCTTTCTTT. This translates into CASSLPLRGNTEAFF. The full variable domain, in which reference TRBV7-9 and TRBJ1-1 provide the parts outside the CDR3, is DTGVSQNPRHKITKRGQNVTFRCDPISEHNRLYWYRQTLGQGPEFLTYFQNEAQLEKSRLLSDRFSAERPKGSFSTLEIQRTEQGDSAMYLCASSLPLRGNTEAFFGQGTRLTVV.

The chain has TRBV7-9 and TRBJ1-2; TRBD1 might be the D (6 bases). The CDR3 covers 17 residues. Germline CDR1 SEHNR, CDR2 FQNEAQ (reference sequence). Deletions cut 5 bases from V and 3 bases from J, with 22 bases between. CDR3 in amino acids: CASSPPAGSKGDYGYTF. The DNA of the CDR3 is TGTGCCAGCAGCCCACCAGCAGGCTCGAAGGGGGACTATGGCTACACCTTC.

The rearrangement joins TRBV28 to TRBJ2-1; D is possibly TRBD2 (5 bases). V dropped 7 bases and J dropped 2 bases, with 21 bases sitting between them. The CDR3 is 17 amino acids. CDR1 MDHEN and CDR2 SYDVKM come from the germline V gene. The CDR3 sequence: CASTYAGLTYPYNEQFF. The CDR3 DNA follows: TGTGCCAGCACCTACGCCGGACTGACCTACCCCTACAATGAGCAGTTCTTC.

This chain joins TRBV7-9 and TRBJ1-1, with unresolved D. Germline V CDR1 and CDR2: SEHNR, FQNEAQ (reference sequence). Between the trimmed V and J ends, which lost 6 bases and 4 bases, there was a span of 15 bases. CDR3 length: 14 amino acids. CDR3: CASSPRYLTTEAFF. In DNA, the CDR3 is TGTGCCAGCAGTCCCCGGTATCTCACCACTGAAGCTTTCTTT.